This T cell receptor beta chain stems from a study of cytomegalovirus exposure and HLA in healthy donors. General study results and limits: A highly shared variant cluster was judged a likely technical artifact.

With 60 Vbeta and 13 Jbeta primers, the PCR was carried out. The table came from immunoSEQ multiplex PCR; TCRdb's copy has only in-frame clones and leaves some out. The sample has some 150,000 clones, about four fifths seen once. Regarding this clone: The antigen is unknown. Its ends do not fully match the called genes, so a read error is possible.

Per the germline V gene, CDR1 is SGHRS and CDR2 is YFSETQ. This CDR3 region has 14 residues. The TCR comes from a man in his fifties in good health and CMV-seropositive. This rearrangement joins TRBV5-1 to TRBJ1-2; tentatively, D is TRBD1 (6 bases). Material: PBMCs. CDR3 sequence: CASSLLGHNDGYTF. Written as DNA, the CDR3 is TGCGCCAGCAGCTTGTTGGGACATAACGATGGCTACACCTTC.